The 14 T cell receptor beta chains listed next were all sequenced from one sample in a study of T cells after posttransplantation cyclophosphamide. Repertoires were generated with immunoSEQ multiplex PCR, while TCRdb's copy carries only in-frame clones and drops some. The sample is made up of 30,000 or so clones, none counted only once. The material sequenced was PBMCs. Every receptor here comes from a woman aged 60-75 years in good health, CMV-negative, and a related stem cell transplant donor.

This clone appeared many times. The J gene is TRBJ2-1, the V gene TRBV28; 10 bases are a match to TRBD2. The germline V gene encodes CDR1 MDHEN and CDR2 SYDVKM. The CDR3 totals 15 residues. Trimming cost V 5 bases and J 5 bases; bases outside gene matches: 6. The CDR3 DNA sequence: TGTGCCAGCAGTGCCCGACTAGCGGGTGACAATGAGCAGTTCTTC. It yields the protein CASSARLAGDNEQFF.

At least ten counts were recorded for this clone. The chain recombines TRBV6-4 with TRBJ1-2; TRBD1 agrees at 7 bases. Germline V gives CDR1 MRHNA, CDR2 SNTAGT. This CDR3 has 13 amino acids. V lost 5 bases, J lost 4 bases, and 4 bases stayed unmatched. This chain's CDR3 is CASSLTGAYGYTF. As DNA, the CDR3 is TGTGCCAGCAGTCTAACAGGGGCCTATGGCTACACCTTC.

This clone was observed at least ten times. This chain joins TRBV11-3 and TRBJ1-1; possibly TRBD1 for D (5 bases). Germline V gene sequence: CDR1 SGHNT, CDR2 YENEEA. V was cut by 4 bases and J by 0 bases, with 12 bases left in between. The CDR3 is 15 amino acids. The CDR3, as DNA: TGTGCCAGCAGCTCGGGGGAGACCATGAACACTGAAGCTTTCTTT. As protein: CASSSGETMNTEAFF.

This clone showed up many times. This chain uses TRBV28 with TRBJ2-7; D gene ambiguous. Germline-derived CDR1 and CDR2 are MDHEN and SYDVKM. There are 11 residues in the CDR3. V was pared by 5 bases and J by 3 bases, with 5 bases between. CDR3 DNA sequence: TGTGCCAGCAGTATCAACTACGAGCAGTACTTC. Translating it yields CASSINYEQYF.

Ten or more counts support this clone. This chain connects TRBV19 to TRBJ1-3; TRBD1 aligns across 7 bases. Germline-derived CDR1 and CDR2 are LNHDA and SQIVND (reference sequence). The CDR3 length is 15 residues. V lost 4 bases and J lost 2; bases outside the gene matches: 5. CDR3 in DNA: TGTGCCAGTAGTACCCACAGGGGTACTGGAAACACCATATATTTT. Translated: CASSTHRGTGNTIYF.

This clone was recorded at least ten times. The chain has TRBV27 and TRBJ1-1; the D is unclear. V gave up 3 bases and J gave up 8 bases, with 10 bases separating them. The V gene's germline CDR1 is MNHEY and CDR2 SMNVEV (reference sequence). This CDR3 has 12 amino acids. CDR3 coding DNA: TGTGCCAGCAGTTTTGCGGGCAAAGAAGCTTTCTTT. Its translation is CASSFAGKEAFF.

This clone was counted many times. CDR3 sequence reads: CASSIPKGSYNEQFF. As DNA, the CDR3 is TGTGCCAGTAGTATTCCGAAGGGTTCCTACAATGAGCAGTTCTTC. V and J are TRBV19 and TRBJ2-1; D is ambiguous. The CDR3 is 15 residues long. Trimming cost V 3 bases and J 1 base, with 10 bases left between them. Germline V CDR1 and CDR2: LNHDA, SQIVND (reference sequence).

This clone was picked up a small number of times. This chain links TRBV27 with TRBJ2-3; no firm D call. The germline V and J ends were trimmed by 4 bases and 0 bases, with 11 bases remaining between them. Looked up from germline, CDR1 is MNHEY and CDR2 is SMNVEV (reference sequence). This CDR3 is built from 15 residues. CDR3 loop: CASSSRLPSTDTQYF. CDR3 bases: TGTGCCAGCAGTTCGCGACTCCCTAGCACAGATACGCAGTATTTT.

In its sample, this clone was seen a few times. The V gene is TRBV9, the J gene TRBJ1-2, with D tentatively TRBD1 (5 bases). The CDR3 length is 14 residues. The V and J ends lost 4 bases and 8 bases respectively, with 18 bases between them. Germline CDR1 and CDR2: SGDLS and YYNGEE. In nucleotides, the CDR3 is TGTGCCAGCAGCCCGGGGGAACAAATGGGAGGCTACACCTTC. Amino acids: CASSPGEQMGGYTF.

This clone was seen many times. V is TRBV19 and J is TRBJ2-7; 8 bases match TRBD2. Germline V CDR1 and CDR2: LNHDA, SQIVND (reference sequence). The trim removed 4 bases at V and 1 base at J, leaving 3 bases unmatched. The CDR3 extends over 14 amino acids. The CDR3 loop reads CASSTSGQSYEQYF. Here the CDR3 DNA reads TGTGCCAGTAGTACTAGCGGGCAGTCCTACGAGCAGTACTTC.

This clone was picked up a small number of times. The V call is TRBV9, the J call TRBJ2-7; 8 bases match TRBD1. With 4 bases clipped from V and 4 bases from J, the junction kept 7 bases outside the gene matches. The CDR3 has 14 amino acids. In germline, CDR1 is SGDLS, CDR2 YYNGEE. The CDR3 bases are TGTGCCAGCAGCACCACAGGGGGGATTTACGAGCAGTACTTC. The encoded protein is CASSTTGGIYEQYF. Full variable domain (rest looked up from reference TRBV9 and TRBJ2-7): DSGVTQTPKHLITATGQRVTLRCSPRSGDLSVYWYQQSLDQGLQFLIQYYNGEERAKGNILERFSAQQFPDLHSELNLSSLELGDSALYFCASSTTGGIYEQYFGPGTRLTVT.

This clone was seen ten or more times. The rearrangement uses TRBV7-3 and TRBJ2-5; 10 bases fit TRBD2. CDR1 and CDR2 (germline): SGHTA, FQGTGA. There are 15 residues in the CDR3. J was trimmed by 7 bases and V by 0 bases; bases with no gene match: 5. CDR3 amino acids: CASSLTSGGVGTQYF. In DNA form, the CDR3 reads TGTGCCAGCAGCTTAACGAGCGGGGGGGTGGGGACCCAGTACTTC.

This clone appeared many times. The rearrangement joins TRBV5-4 to TRBJ1-1; D gene unclear. V was cut by 6 bases and J by 4 bases, with 10 bases left in between. There are 12 residues in the CDR3. Germline CDR1 SGHNT, CDR2 YYREEE (reference sequence). The CDR3 spells CASTSVSTEAFF. For the CDR3, the DNA is TGTGCCAGCACCTCCGTTAGCACTGAAGCTTTCTTT.

This clone was counted many times. In DNA, the CDR3 is TGTGCCAGCATCGGCGGGGGGAACACAGATACGCAGTATTTT. Protein: CASIGGGNTDTQYF. The rearrangement joins TRBV6-6 to TRBJ2-3, with 8 positions matching TRBD2. The CDR3 is 14 amino acids. V shed 7 bases and J 2 bases; nucleotides not matched to a gene: 5. Germline CDR1 reads MNHNY; CDR2 reads SVGAGI (reference sequence).